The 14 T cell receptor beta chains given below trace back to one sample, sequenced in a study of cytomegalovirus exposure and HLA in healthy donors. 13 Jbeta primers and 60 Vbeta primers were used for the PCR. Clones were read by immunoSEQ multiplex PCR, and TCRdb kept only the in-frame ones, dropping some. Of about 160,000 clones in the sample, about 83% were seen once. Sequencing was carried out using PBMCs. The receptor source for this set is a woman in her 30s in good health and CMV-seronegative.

CDR3 in DNA: TGTGCCAGCAGTTTTAGAGAGTCCCCCTACGAGCAGTACTTC. Its translation is CASSFRESPYEQYF. V is TRBV9 and J is TRBJ2-7; D ambiguous. V lost 5 bases, J lost 2 bases, and 14 bases lay in between. The length of the CDR3 is 14 residues. Per the germline V gene, CDR1 is SGDLS and CDR2 is YYNGEE.

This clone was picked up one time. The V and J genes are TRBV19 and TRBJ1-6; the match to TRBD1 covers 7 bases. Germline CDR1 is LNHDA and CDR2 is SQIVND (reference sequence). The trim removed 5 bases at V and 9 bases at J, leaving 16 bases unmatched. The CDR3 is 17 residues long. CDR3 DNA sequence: TGTGCCAGTAGTCCCGAGGGGGGACAGCCTGTAGGTTCACCCCTCCACTTT. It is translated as CASSPEGGQPVGSPLHF.

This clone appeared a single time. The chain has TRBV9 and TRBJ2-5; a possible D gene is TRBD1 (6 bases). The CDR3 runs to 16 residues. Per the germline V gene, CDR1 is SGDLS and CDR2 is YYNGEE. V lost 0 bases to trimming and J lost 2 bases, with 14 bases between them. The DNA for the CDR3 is TGTGCCAGCAGCGTAGGTCCGGACAGAAGACAAGAGACCCAGTACTTC. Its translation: CASSVGPDRRQETQYF. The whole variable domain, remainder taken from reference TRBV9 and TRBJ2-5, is DSGVTQTPKHLITATGQRVTLRCSPRSGDLSVYWYQQSLDQGLQFLIQYYNGEERAKGNILERFSAQQFPDLHSELNLSSLELGDSALYFCASSVGPDRRQETQYFGPGTRLLVL.

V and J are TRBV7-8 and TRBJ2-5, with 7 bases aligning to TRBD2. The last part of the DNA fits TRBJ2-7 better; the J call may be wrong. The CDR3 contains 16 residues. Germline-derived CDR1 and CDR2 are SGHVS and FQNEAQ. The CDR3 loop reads CASSLTLAKGSYEQYF. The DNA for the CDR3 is TGTGCCAGCAGCTTGACACTAGCGAAAGGCTCCTACGAGCAGTACTTC.

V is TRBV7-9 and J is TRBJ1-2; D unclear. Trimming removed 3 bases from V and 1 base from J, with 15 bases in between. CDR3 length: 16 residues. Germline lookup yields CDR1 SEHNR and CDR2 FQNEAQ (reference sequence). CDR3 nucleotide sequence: TGTGCCAGCAGCTTCAATCCGGGAGGTGATAACTATGGCTACACCTTC. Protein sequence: CASSFNPGGDNYGYTF.

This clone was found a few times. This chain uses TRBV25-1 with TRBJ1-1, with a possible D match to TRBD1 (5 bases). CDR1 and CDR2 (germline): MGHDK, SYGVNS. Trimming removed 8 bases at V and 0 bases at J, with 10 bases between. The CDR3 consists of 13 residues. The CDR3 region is CASGAAVNTEAFF. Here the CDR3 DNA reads TGTGCCAGCGGGGCGGCAGTGAACACTGAAGCTTTCTTT.

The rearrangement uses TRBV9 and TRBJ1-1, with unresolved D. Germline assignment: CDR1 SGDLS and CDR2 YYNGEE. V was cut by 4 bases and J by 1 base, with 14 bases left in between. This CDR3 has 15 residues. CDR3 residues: CASSPREGGNTEAFF. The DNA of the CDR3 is TGTGCCAGCAGCCCACGGGAGGGAGGGAACACTGAAGCTTTCTTT.

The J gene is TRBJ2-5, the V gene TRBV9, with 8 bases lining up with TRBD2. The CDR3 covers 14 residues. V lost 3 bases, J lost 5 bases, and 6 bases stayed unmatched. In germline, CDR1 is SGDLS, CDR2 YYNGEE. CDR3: CASSGGGWRETQYF. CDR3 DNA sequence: TGTGCCAGCAGCGGCGGGGGGTGGCGGGAGACCCAGTACTTC.

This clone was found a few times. Here the CDR3 DNA reads TGTGCCAGCAGCCCGGTGGCCTACGAGGTGCAGTACTTC. It yields the protein CASSPVAYEVQYF. The V and J genes are TRBV7-2 and TRBJ2-7; D unclear. The CDR3 runs 13 residues. Germline CDR1 and CDR2: SGHTA and FQGNSA. The ends were cut back, 5 bases at V and 9 bases at J, with 17 bases in the middle.

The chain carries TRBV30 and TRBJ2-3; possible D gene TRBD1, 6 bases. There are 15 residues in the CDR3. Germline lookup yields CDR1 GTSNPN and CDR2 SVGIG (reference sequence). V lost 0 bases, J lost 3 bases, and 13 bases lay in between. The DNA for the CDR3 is TGTGCCTGGAGTGTAATCCCCAGGGGAACAGATACGCAGTATTTT. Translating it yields CAWSVIPRGTDTQYF.

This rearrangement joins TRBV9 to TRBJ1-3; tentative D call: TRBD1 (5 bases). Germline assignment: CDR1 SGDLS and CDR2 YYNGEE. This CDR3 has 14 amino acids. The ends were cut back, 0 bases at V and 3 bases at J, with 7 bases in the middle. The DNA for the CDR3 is TGTGCCAGCAGCGTAGCCGGGGGTGGAAACACCATATATTTT. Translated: CASSVAGGGNTIYF.

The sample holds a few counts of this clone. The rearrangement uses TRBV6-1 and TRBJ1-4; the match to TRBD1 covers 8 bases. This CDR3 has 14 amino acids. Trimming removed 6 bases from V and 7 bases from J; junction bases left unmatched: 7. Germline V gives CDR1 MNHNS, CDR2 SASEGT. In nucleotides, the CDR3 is TGTGCCAGCAGACCCAGGGGGCGCGTTGAAAAACTGTTTTTT. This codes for CASRPRGRVEKLFF.

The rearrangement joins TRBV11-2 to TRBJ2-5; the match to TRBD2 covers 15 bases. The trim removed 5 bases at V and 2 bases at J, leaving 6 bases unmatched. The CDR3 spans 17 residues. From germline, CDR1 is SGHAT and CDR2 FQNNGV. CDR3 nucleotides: TGTGCCAGCAGCGCTGGGACTAGCGGGAGGACACAAGAGACCCAGTACTTC. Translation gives CASSAGTSGRTQETQYF.

CDR3 loop: CASSSPSELSGRWSYNEQFF. CDR3 DNA sequence: TGCGCCAGCAGCTCCCCTTCGGAACTAAGCGGGAGGTGGTCCTACAATGAGCAGTTCTTC. The V gene is TRBV5-1, the J gene TRBJ2-1; 9 bases are shared with TRBD2. The CDR3 runs to 20 residues. The germline gives CDR1 SGHRS, CDR2 YFSETQ. J lost 1 base, V lost 3 bases, and 17 bases had no gene match.